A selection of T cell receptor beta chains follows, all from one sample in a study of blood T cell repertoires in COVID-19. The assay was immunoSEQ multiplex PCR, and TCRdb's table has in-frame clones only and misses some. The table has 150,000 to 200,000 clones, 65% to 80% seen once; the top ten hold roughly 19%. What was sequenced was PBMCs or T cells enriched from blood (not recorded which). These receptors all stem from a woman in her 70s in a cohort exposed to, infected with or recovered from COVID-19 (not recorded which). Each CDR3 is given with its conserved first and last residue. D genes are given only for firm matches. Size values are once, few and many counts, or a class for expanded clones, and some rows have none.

CASIKAGYSNQPQHF,TGTGCCAGCATTAAGGCAGGATATAGCAATCAGCCCCAGCATTTT,TRBV28,-,TRBJ1-5,-
CASSQDLLRDGGRGYTF,TGCGCCAGCAGCCAAGACCTTTTAAGGGACGGGGGTCGTGGCTACACCTTC,TRBV4-1,-,TRBJ1-2,-
CASGSTGGGDTQYF,TGTGCTAGTGGTTCCACAGGGGGCGGAGATACGCAGTATTTT,TRBV12-5,TRBD1,TRBJ2-3,-
CASSPGTSKGTGELFF,TGTGCCAGTAGTCCCGGGACATCTAAGGGGACCGGGGAGCTGTTTTTT,TRBV19,-,TRBJ2-2,-
CASYREGSLVYGYTF,TGTGCCAGCTACCGGGAGGGTTCCCTTGTTTATGGCTACACCTTC,TRBV28,-,TRBJ1-2,-
CASSPTTSGSTTQYF,TGCGCCAGCAGCCCAACGACTAGCGGGAGTACGACCCAGTACTTC,TRBV5-1,TRBD2,TRBJ2-5,-
CASKKDSRTSGRIFTDTQYF,TGCGCCAGCAAGAAAGACTCACGTACTAGCGGGAGGATCTTCACAGATACGCAGTATTTT,TRBV10-1,TRBD2,TRBJ2-3,-
CSAPTGTEQYF,TGCAGTGCCCCGACAGGGACGGAGCAGTACTTC,TRBV20-1,TRBD1,TRBJ2-7,-
CASSDSSGGWSPLHF,TGTGCCAGCAGTGACTCGTCCGGAGGGTGGTCACCCCTCCACTTT,TRBV6-4,-,TRBJ1-6,-
CASSPIPGTETTNEKLFF,TGTGCCAGCAGCCCTATTCCTGGGACAGAGACAACTAATGAAAAACTGTTTTTT,TRBV3-1/TRBV3-2,TRBD1,TRBJ1-4,few
CASSLGLAHNEQFF,TGTGCCAGCAGCTTAGGACTAGCCCACAATGAGCAGTTCTTC,TRBV13,-,TRBJ2-1,-
CASSIIPGTGTYEQYF,TGTGCCAGTAGTATAATCCCCGGGACAGGGACCTACGAGCAGTACTTC,TRBV19,TRBD1,TRBJ2-7,-
CASSIRDRGSEPLHF,TGTGCCAGTAGTATCCGGGACAGGGGGAGCGAACCCCTCCACTTT,TRBV19,TRBD1,TRBJ1-6,-
CASSLDRAGELFF,TGTGCCAGCAGCTTAGATAGAGCCGGGGAGCTGTTTTTT,TRBV11-2,-,TRBJ2-2,-
CASSSPAGKINYGYTF,TGTGCCAGCAGTTCGCCAGCAGGGAAGATTAACTATGGCTACACCTTC,TRBV6-2/TRBV6-3,-,TRBJ1-2,few
CATSDTKGLAGGGDTQYF,TGTGCCACCAGTGATACCAAGGGACTAGCGGGAGGAGGAGATACGCAGTATTTT,TRBV24-1,TRBD2,TRBJ2-3,-
CASSQRQGARTSEPYNEQFF,TGTGCCAGCAGCCAACGACAGGGAGCCAGGACTAGCGAGCCCTACAATGAGCAGTTCTTC,TRBV4-2,TRBD2,TRBJ2-1,-
CASSLGGGNEQFF,TGTGCCAGCAGCTTAGGAGGCGGGAATGAGCAGTTCTTC,TRBV7-2,-,TRBJ2-1,once
CASSRLGNQPQHF,TGTGCCAGCAGCCGACTAGGAAATCAGCCCCAGCATTTT,TRBV21-1,-,TRBJ1-5,few
CASSPTGGRRVSNQPQHF,TGTGCCAGTAGCCCCACAGGTGGGCGAAGGGTAAGCAATCAGCCCCAGCATTTT,TRBV19,-,TRBJ1-5,-
CASSPGQSTDTQYF,TGTGCCAGCAGCCCAGGACAGAGCACAGATACGCAGTATTTT,TRBV28,-,TRBJ2-3,-
CASSYAGTGNQPQHF,TGTGCCAGCAGTTACGCAGGGACAGGCAATCAGCCCCAGCATTTT,TRBV6-5,TRBD1,TRBJ1-5,few
CASSEMLGSTEQFF,TGTGCCAGCAGTGAAATGCTAGGAAGTACTGAGCAGTTCTTC,TRBV6-4,-,TRBJ2-1,once
CASVGGSGAYNEQFF,TGTGCTAGTGTAGGAGGTAGCGGGGCCTACAATGAGCAGTTCTTC,TRBV12-5,TRBD2,TRBJ2-1,-
CASNPGLADTDTQYF,TGTGCCAGTAATCCGGGACTAGCGGACACAGATACGCAGTATTTT,TRBV28,TRBD2,TRBJ2-3,-
CASSLRGGASYNEQFF,TGTGCCAGCAGCTTAAGGGGGGGCGCCTCCTACAATGAGCAGTTCTTC,TRBV7-3,-,TRBJ2-1,once
CASIYSYEQYF,TGTGCCAGCATCTACTCCTACGAGCAGTACTTC,TRBV6-5,-,TRBJ2-7,-
CASSLKGYGYTF,TGTGCCAGCAGCTTAAAGGGGTACGGCTACACCTTC,TRBV7-9,-,TRBJ1-2,-
CASSETGQMNTEAFF,TGTGCCAGCAGTGAAACCGGACAGATGAACACTGAAGCTTTCTTT,TRBV2,-,TRBJ1-1,few
CASSLIQGGELFF,TGTGCCAGCAGCTTAATCCAGGGCGGGGAGCTGTTTTTT,TRBV7-3,-,TRBJ2-2,-
CASSLPSGRAVEQFF,TGTGCCAGCTCACTACCCAGCGGGAGGGCCGTTGAGCAGTTCTTC,TRBV18,TRBD2,TRBJ2-1,-
CASGGWTFSYEQYF,TGTGCCAGCGGTGGGTGGACTTTCTCCTACGAGCAGTACTTC,TRBV2,-,TRBJ2-7,-
CASSSTGGHQPQHF,TGTGCCAGCAGCAGTACAGGGGGCCATCAGCCCCAGCATTTT,TRBV9,TRBD1,TRBJ1-5,-
CASSDRGLAGDEQFF,TGCGCCAGCAGTGATCGGGGACTAGCGGGAGATGAGCAGTTCTTC,TRBV5-1,TRBD2,TRBJ2-1,once
CASSFDPLEALETQYF,TGTGCCAGCAGCTTCGACCCGTTAGAGGCTTTGGAGACCCAGTACTTC,TRBV7-2,-,TRBJ2-5,-
CASKNSGSFDEQYF,TGTGCCAGCAAAAATAGCGGGAGCTTTGACGAGCAGTACTTC,TRBV2,TRBD2,TRBJ2-7,-
CATSRDMAGGYTF,TGTGCCACCAGCAGAGATATGGCAGGAGGCTACACCTTC,TRBV15,-,TRBJ1-2,-
CASSKGRGPYNEQFF,TGTGCCAGCAGCAAAGGGCGGGGTCCCTACAATGAGCAGTTCTTC,TRBV7-3,-,TRBJ2-1,-
CAWNRAVEYGYTF,TGTGCCTGGAACAGGGCGGTAGAATATGGCTACACCTTC,TRBV30,-,TRBJ1-2,-
CASSQDHSSDTQYF,TGTGCCAGCAGCCAAGACCACTCGTCGGATACGCAGTATTTT,TRBV3-1/TRBV3-2,-,TRBJ2-3,-
CASQRDITQAFF,TGTGCCAGCCAAAGGGACATCACTCAAGCTTTCTTT,TRBV28,-,TRBJ1-1,-
CASTPTSAQETQYF,TGTGCCAGCACCCCGACTAGCGCCCAAGAGACCCAGTACTTC,TRBV3-1/TRBV3-2,TRBD2,TRBJ2-5,-
CANPSGRTDTQYF,TGTGCCAACCCGAGCGGGAGAACAGATACGCAGTATTTT,TRBV5-8,TRBD2,TRBJ2-3,-
CASSSGVSNGYTF,TGTGCCAGCAGCTCGGGGGTGTCAAATGGCTACACCTTC,TRBV7-2,-,TRBJ1-2,-
CASSLSTESYNEQFF,TGTGCCAGCAGCTTATCCACAGAATCCTACAATGAGCAGTTCTTC,TRBV7-9,-,TRBJ2-1,-
CASSPLGQGSGGAQYF,TGTGCCAGCAGCCCCCTGGGACAGGGGAGCGGAGGGGCCCAGTACTTC,TRBV14,TRBD1,TRBJ2-5,few
CASSARGTVKETQYF,TGTGCCAGCAGTGCCCGGGGGACAGTTAAAGAGACCCAGTACTTC,TRBV27,-,TRBJ2-5,-
CASSFSTTGLGYEQYF,TGTGCCAGCAGCTTCTCGACCACAGGGTTGGGCTACGAGCAGTACTTC,TRBV6-2/TRBV6-3,-,TRBJ2-7,-
CASSYSTPGYEQFF,TGTGCCAGCAGTTACTCGACGCCAGGCTATGAGCAGTTCTTC,TRBV6-5,-,TRBJ2-1,-
CASSAPGQSLFGDTEAFF,TGCGCCAGCAGCGCCCCGGGACAGAGCTTATTCGGGGACACTGAAGCTTTCTTT,TRBV5-1,TRBD1,TRBJ1-1,-
CASNTGTDMNTEAFF,TGTGCCAGCAATACCGGGACAGACATGAACACTGAAGCTTTCTTT,TRBV27,TRBD1,TRBJ1-1,-
CASSALDRNYGYTF,TGTGCCAGCAGCGCCTTAGACAGGAACTATGGCTACACCTTC,TRBV28,-,TRBJ1-2,-
CASSSTGPSYNEQFF,TGTGCCAGCAGCTCGACAGGACCTTCCTACAATGAGCAGTTCTTC,TRBV6-5,-,TRBJ2-1,-